These T cell receptor beta chains were read from a single sample in a study of identical twins. TCRdb independently ran MiXCR on the 5' RACE reads; one entry per CDR3 protein. The sample contains approximately 300,000 distinct CDR3 sequences, roughly 9.8% of which appear only once. These data are also associated with another study on yellow fever vaccine responses in identical twins.

The source material was CD8+ T cells sorted from blood. The source of these receptors is a woman between 18 and 29 years old in good health. The CDR3 runs from the conserved cysteine through the conserved F or W. Each record gives: CDR3 DNA, CDR3 protein, D gene, J gene, clone size, V gene. D genes are given only for firm matches. Rows may omit the clone size; those that give it use once, few, many or a size class.

TGTGCCAGCAGTTACCCACAAACTTTAATAAACCAAAAACCCACAGATACGCAGTATTTT	CASSYPQTLINQKPTDTQYF	NA	TRBJ2-3	NA	TRBV6-2/TRBV6-3
TGTGCCAGCAGCCCGAAAGGGGGACTTGATACGCAGTATTTT	CASSPKGGLDTQYF	NA	TRBJ2-3	NA	TRBV13
TGCGCCAGCAGTACGGGACTAGCGGGCGGCCGGGGTGAGCAGTTCTTC	CASSTGLAGGRGEQFF	TRBD2	TRBJ2-1	few	TRBV10-2
TGTGCCAGCAGTCTCGGACAGACGGGGGATACGCAGTATTTT	CASSLGQTGDTQYF	NA	TRBJ2-3	many	TRBV27
TGTGCCAGCAGCTTCGGGGGCTTGGGAGCTTTCTTT	CASSFGGLGAFF	NA	TRBJ1-1	NA	TRBV7-2
TGCAGTGCTAGAGATCCGGGAGGGCGGGCGACCGGGGAGCTGTTTTTT	CSARDPGGRATGELFF	TRBD2	TRBJ2-2	many	TRBV20-1
TGTGCCAGCAGTTACAGCGGTGATAGCACTGAAGCTTTCTTT	CASSYSGDSTEAFF	NA	TRBJ1-1	few	TRBV6-2/TRBV6-3
TGCGCCAGCAGCTTGGCCATAGGGCTTAATGAGCAGTTCTTC	CASSLAIGLNEQFF	NA	TRBJ2-1	many	TRBV5-1
TGCGCCAGCAGCGGACAGGGGGCCCTCTTTTATCAGTTCTTC	CASSGQGALFYQFF	TRBD1	TRBJ2-1	few	TRBV10-2
TGCGCCAGCAGCTTGATCGGGGGGGGCACAGATACGCAGTATTTT	CASSLIGGGTDTQYF	TRBD2	TRBJ2-3	few	TRBV5-1
TGTGCCAGCAGTCCCGGGACACCTGAAAAACTGTTTTTT	CASSPGTPEKLFF	NA	TRBJ1-4	NA	TRBV12-3/TRBV12-4
TGTGCCAGCAATGGCACCCCAGAAACAGATACGCAGTATTTT	CASNGTPETDTQYF	NA	TRBJ2-3	few	TRBV6-1
TGTGCTAGTGGTCCCCGGGTAGCGGGAGGGCCTAATGAGCAGTTCTTC	CASGPRVAGGPNEQFF	TRBD2	TRBJ2-1	NA	TRBV12-5
TGTGCCAGCAGCCCGGATGCCGGGACAGGGGGGGGAGGCTACACCTTC	CASSPDAGTGGGGYTF	TRBD1	TRBJ1-2	few	TRBV7-6
TGTGCCAGCGAGAGAGGGGAACAAGAGACCCAGTACTTC	CASERGEQETQYF	NA	TRBJ2-5	NA	TRBV21-1
TGTGCCAGCAGCGGTCCAGGGGCTTCCTACGAGCAGTACTTC	CASSGPGASYEQYF	NA	TRBJ2-7	NA	TRBV7-8
TGTGCCAGCAGTTTACGGGCTTACGAGCAGTACTTC	CASSLRAYEQYF	NA	TRBJ2-7	many	TRBV12-3/TRBV12-4
TGTGCCAGCAGTCCACGGACTAGCGGGGTCCAAGAGACCCAGTACTTC	CASSPRTSGVQETQYF	TRBD2	TRBJ2-5	many	TRBV12-3/TRBV12-4
TGTGCCAGCAGCCCAGAGCGGGCCTCCTACAATGAGCAGTTCTTC	CASSPERASYNEQFF	NA	TRBJ2-1	few	TRBV6-1
TGTGCCAGCAGGGGACTAGCGGGGGACAATGAGCAGTTCTTC	CASRGLAGDNEQFF	TRBD2	TRBJ2-1	few	TRBV7-6
TGCGCCAGCAGCCAAGATAAGAGGATCCCCACACGAAACAATGAGCAGTTCTTC	CASSQDKRIPTRNNEQFF	NA	TRBJ2-1	NA	TRBV4-3
TGTGCCAGCAGACAAACCGTGAACACTGAAGCTTTCTTT	CASRQTVNTEAFF	NA	TRBJ1-1	NA	TRBV25-1
TGCGCCAGCAGCCCGACAGGACTAACCTACGAGCAGTACTTC	CASSPTGLTYEQYF	NA	TRBJ2-7	many	TRBV4-1
TGCGCCAGCAGCCAAGATTTTTTCGACAATGAGCAGTTCTTC	CASSQDFFDNEQFF	NA	TRBJ2-1	many	TRBV4-3
TGTGCCAGCAGCTCCGTGGACGGATACGAGCAGTACTTC	CASSSVDGYEQYF	NA	TRBJ2-7	few	TRBV7-9
TGTGCCAGCTGCCCGGATGTTACGAACACCGGGGAGCTGTTTTTT	CASCPDVTNTGELFF	NA	TRBJ2-2	NA	TRBV3-1
TGCGCCAGCAGCCAAGATTGGGGGGCGGGAGTCACCGGGGAGCTGTTTTTT	CASSQDWGAGVTGELFF	NA	TRBJ2-2	few	TRBV4-3
TGTGCCTGCAGCCCCGGGACAGGCAACAACAACGACTACGAGCAGTACTTC	CACSPGTGNNNDYEQYF	TRBD1	TRBJ2-7	NA	TRBV3-1
TGTGCCAGCAGTTTACTTGGCAATGAGCAGTTCTTC	CASSLLGNEQFF	NA	TRBJ2-1	many	TRBV27
TGTGCCAGCAGCTGGAAAAATTCCGGGACATCTTTAAGGTCAGATACGCAGTATTTT	CASSWKNSGTSLRSDTQYF	NA	TRBJ2-3	few	TRBV11-1
TGCAGCGTTGTGCTGGGACAGAGCTCCTACGAGCAGTACTTC	CSVVLGQSSYEQYF	TRBD1	TRBJ2-7	few	TRBV29-1